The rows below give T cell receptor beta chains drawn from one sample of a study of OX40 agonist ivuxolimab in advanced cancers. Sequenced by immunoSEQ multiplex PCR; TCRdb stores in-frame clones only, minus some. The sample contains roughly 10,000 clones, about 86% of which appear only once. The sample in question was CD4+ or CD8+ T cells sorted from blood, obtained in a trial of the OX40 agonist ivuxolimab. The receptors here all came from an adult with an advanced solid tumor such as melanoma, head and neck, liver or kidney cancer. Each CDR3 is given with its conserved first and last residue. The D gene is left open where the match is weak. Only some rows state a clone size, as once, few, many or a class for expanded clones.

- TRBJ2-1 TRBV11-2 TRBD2 TGTGCCAGCAGCTTAGGGTCGGCTAGCGGGGCCTACAATGAGCAGTTCTTC CASSLGSASGAYNEQFF
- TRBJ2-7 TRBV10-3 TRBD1 TGTGCCATCAGGGGGGACAGCCCCTACGAGCAGTACTTC CAIRGDSPYEQYF
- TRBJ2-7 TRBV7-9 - TGTGCCAGCAGCCCGACCTTACTCCGGGACCGGAGCTCCTACGAGCAGTACTTC CASSPTLLRDRSSYEQYF
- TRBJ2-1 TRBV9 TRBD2 TGTGCCAGCAGCCCTCTAGCGGGGCGCGACAATGAGCAGTTCTTC CASSPLAGRDNEQFF
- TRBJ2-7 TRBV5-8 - TGTGCCAGCAGCCCGTTCCCCACCTACGAGCAGTACTTC CASSPFPTYEQYF
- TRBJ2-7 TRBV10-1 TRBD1 TGCGCCAGCAGTGAACCGGGACAGGGGGCTCAGCAGTACTTC CASSEPGQGAQQYF
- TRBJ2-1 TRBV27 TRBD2 TGTGCCAGCAGTCCGTCTAGCGGGGGGCGGGATGAGCAGTTCTTC CASSPSSGGRDEQFF
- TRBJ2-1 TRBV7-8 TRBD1 TGTGCCAGCAGCTTAAGACCGGGACAGGGGATGCTGGCGGCCATCGGGGATGAGCAGTTCTTC CASSLRPGQGMLAAIGDEQFF
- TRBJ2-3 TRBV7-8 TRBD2 TGTGCCAGCAGCCTACCTCTAGCGGGGGGCACAGATACGCAGTATTTT CASSLPLAGGTDTQYF
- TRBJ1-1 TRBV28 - TGTGCCAGCAGTCTAGGGAACTATGGGTCCCTGTCCGAAGCTTTCTTT CASSLGNYGSLSEAFF
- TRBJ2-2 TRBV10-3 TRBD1 TGTGCCATCAGGGACAGGCGCATCGCGAACACCGGGGAGCTGTTTTTT CAIRDRRIANTGELFF
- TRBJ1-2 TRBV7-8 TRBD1 TGTGCCAGCAGCATCGGGACAGGGGAAAACTATGGCTACACCTTC CASSIGTGENYGYTF
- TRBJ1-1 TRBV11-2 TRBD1 TGTGCCAGCAGCTTAGCGACAGGGACGAACACTGAAGCTTTCTTT CASSLATGTNTEAFF
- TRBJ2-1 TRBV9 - TGTGCCAGCAGCGTCAGGGGGGCGGATGAGCAGTTCTTC CASSVRGADEQFF
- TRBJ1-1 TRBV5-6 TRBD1 TGTGCCAGCAGCTATTACGGGACAGGGATGTTCGCTTTCTTT CASSYYGTGMFAFF
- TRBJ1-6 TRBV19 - TGTGCCAGTAGTATAGGGGGCAGGGGACGTTCACCCCTCCACTTT CASSIGGRGRSPLHF
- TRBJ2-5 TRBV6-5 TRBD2 TGTGCCAGCAGTTTCCTCCGGGGGGGGGCAGAGACCCAGTACTTC CASSFLRGGAETQYF
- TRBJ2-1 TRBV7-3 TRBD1 TGTGCCAGCAGCCCGTCAGGGGGCTCCTACAATGAGCAGTTCTTC CASSPSGGSYNEQFF
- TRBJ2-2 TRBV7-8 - TGTGCCAGCAGCTTAGCCGGGACCGGGGAGCTGTTTTTT CASSLAGTGELFF
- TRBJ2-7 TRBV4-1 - TGCGCCAGCAGCCAAGAAATGGGTAGGGGATACGAGCAGTACTTC CASSQEMGRGYEQYF
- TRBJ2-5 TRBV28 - TGTGCCAGCATTCCTAACATGTACCAAGAGACCCAGTACTTC CASIPNMYQETQYF
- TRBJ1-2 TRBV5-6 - TGTGCCAGCAGCGGGACGGTGGATGGCTACACCTTC CASSGTVDGYTF
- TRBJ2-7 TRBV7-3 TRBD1 TGTGCCAGCAGCTTAACGGGTACAGGGGTCGAGCAGTACTTC CASSLTGTGVEQYF
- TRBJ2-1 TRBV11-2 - TGTGCCAGCAGCCCGGCGGCTAATGAGCAGTTCTTC CASSPAANEQFF
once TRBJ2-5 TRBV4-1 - TGCGCCAGCAGACATGAAGGAGAGACCCAGTACTTC CASRHEGETQYF
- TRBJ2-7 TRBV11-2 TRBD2 TGTGCCAGCAGCTGGGGGGGGACTACCTACGAGCAGTACTTC CASSWGGTTYEQYF
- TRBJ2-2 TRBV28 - TGTGCCAGCAGTTTGGAGGTTATCAACACCGGGGAGCTGTTTTTT CASSLEVINTGELFF
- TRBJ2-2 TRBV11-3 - TGTGCCAGCAGCTCCATAGGCCCCGGGGAGCTGTTTTTT CASSSIGPGELFF
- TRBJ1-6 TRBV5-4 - TGTGCCAGCAGCTTGGAAGGGCAGGGATGGTCACCCCTCCACTTT CASSLEGQGWSPLHF
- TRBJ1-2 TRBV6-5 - TGTGCCAGCAGTTATGGGAGTCTGCTTGGCTACACCTTC CASSYGSLLGYTF
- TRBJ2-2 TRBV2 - TGTGCCAGCAGTCCTGACTCCCCGGAGGGGTATACCGGGGAGCTGTTTTTT CASSPDSPEGYTGELFF
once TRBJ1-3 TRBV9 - TGTGCCAGCAGCGTAAAGGGTGGAGGAAACACCATATATTTT CASSVKGGGNTIYF
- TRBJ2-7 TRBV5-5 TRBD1 TGTGCCAGCAGCTTGTGGACCGGGACAGGGGTCTACGAGCAGTACTTC CASSLWTGTGVYEQYF
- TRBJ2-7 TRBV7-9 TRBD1 TGTGCCAGCAGCTCGGGACAGTCCTACGAGCAGTACTTC CASSSGQSYEQYF
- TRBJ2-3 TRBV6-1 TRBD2 TGTGCCAGCAGGAGCGGGGGGAGTCCAGATACGCAGTATTTT CASRSGGSPDTQYF